The 12 T cell receptor beta chains given below trace back to one sample, sequenced in a study of molecular identifiers for immune sequencing clone quantification (dated by TCRdb to the late 2010s). Library creation used PCR. The data were produced on a NextSeq 500. In-frame beta chains were kept once TCRdb had trimmed the public reads at Q25 with fastp and called clones with MiXCR. Rows merge per CDR3 protein into single entries with the most common DNA and genes. For this sample the table gives tens of thousands of distinct CDR3 sequences, of which 20% to 30% were detected only once. The leading ten clones occupy 0.78% of the sample. The specimen was naive CD8+ T cells from blood, with Jurkat cell RNA spiked in. The cell subset or site label on this specimen signifies: FACS-sorted CD8+CD4-CCR7+CD45RA+ naive T cells. The source is a human donor in good health. Some libraries in this study had Jurkat cell RNA spiked in.

This clonotype was recorded at least ten times. The chain has TRBV9 and TRBJ1-2; 9 positions agree with TRBD1. This CDR3 is built from 12 residues. CDR1 and CDR2 (germline): SGDLS, YYNGEE. Unmatched junction bases numbered 9, after V lost 10 bases and J lost 8 bases. The CDR3 reads CACGTGMRGYTF. The CDR3 nucleotides are TGTGCCTGTGGGACAGGGATGAGAGGCTACACCTTC.

Points on this clonotype: In this CDR3 the conserved last residue, phenylalanine or tryptophan, is missing, so a read error is likely. The CDR3 loop is CSARPVLLVGTDTQYL. The DNA of the CDR3 is TGCAGTGCTAGACCGGTGCTGCTAGTAGGCACAGATACGCAGTATCTT. V and J are TRBV20-1 and TRBJ2-3; D unresolved. The V gene lost 2 bases and the J gene lost 1 base, with 16 bases spanning the gap. Germline values: CDR1 DFQATT, CDR2 SNEGSKA (reference sequence). The CDR3 loop spans 16 amino acids.

This clonotype was counted at least ten times. This rearrangement joins TRBV6-5 to TRBJ2-3; 9 nucleotides match TRBD2. J was trimmed by 3 bases and V by 5 bases; bases with no gene match: 6. This CDR3 has 15 residues. Germline CDR1 and CDR2: MNHEY and SVGAGI. The CDR3 is CASSRLAGVTDTQYF. In DNA, the CDR3 is TGTGCCAGCAGTCGGTTAGCGGGAGTTACAGATACGCAGTATTTT.

Ten or more counts support this clonotype. The rearrangement uses TRBV20-1 and TRBJ2-7, with 7 positions matching TRBD1. Germline V gene sequence: CDR1 DFQATT, CDR2 SNEGSKA (reference sequence). There are 13 residues in the CDR3. V lost 3 bases and J lost 0; bases outside the gene matches: 2. The CDR3 sequence is CSARGQNSYEQYF. In DNA, the CDR3 is TGCAGTGCTAGGGGACAGAACTCCTACGAGCAGTACTTC.

Points on this clonotype: This may be a read error: a much more frequent sequence differs by one nucleotide. The chain carries TRBV4-1 and TRBJ1-5, with TRBD1 as a possible D gene (5 bases). Germline CDR1 is MGHRA and CDR2 is YSYEKL. CDR3 length: 15 residues. For the CDR3, the DNA is TGCGCCAGCAGCCAAGATCAGGGTGGAAATCGGCCCCAGCATTTT. It codes for CASSQDQGGNRPQHF.

This clonotype has ten or more counts. This chain uses TRBV29-1 with TRBJ2-3; D not resolved. Germline V gene lookup returns CDR1 SQVTM and CDR2 ANQGSEA. The V gene lost 5 bases and the J gene lost 2 bases, with 11 bases spanning the gap. The CDR3 length is 13 residues. The CDR3 DNA reads TGCAGCGTTTATGACCCTTACACAGATACGCAGTATTTT. It encodes CSVYDPYTDTQYF.

The genes are TRBV27 and TRBJ1-6; D is undetermined. Germline V gene data show CDR1 as MNHEY and CDR2 as SMNVEV (reference sequence). This CDR3 is built from 13 residues. The V gene lost 3 bases and the J gene lost 10 bases, with 10 bases spanning the gap. The CDR3 sequence is CASSFPFGSPLHF. The CDR3 nucleotides are TGTGCCAGCAGTTTCCCGTTTGGATCACCCCTCCACTTT.

This clonotype turned up a few times. The chain has TRBV19 and TRBJ1-2, with no clear D. The CDR3 runs 13 residues. Germline CDR1 reads LNHDA; CDR2 reads SQIVND (reference sequence). Trimming took 5 bases from V and 6 from J, leaving 13 bases between them. CDR3 nucleotide sequence: TGTGCCAGTAGTTTCGGCCCCACGGATGGCTACACCTTC. Translating it yields CASSFGPTDGYTF.

Points on this clonotype: Possible read error: a much larger clone is one base away. The rearrangement uses TRBV20-1 and TRBJ2-7, with D maybe TRBD1 (6 bases). Trimming pared 0 bases from V and 5 bases from J, leaving 20 bases between. CDR1 DFQATT and CDR2 SNEGSKA come from the germline V gene (reference sequence). This CDR3 spans 16 amino acids. The CDR3 sequence: CSAREVGTSITHEQYF. The CDR3 DNA sequence: TGCAGTGCTAGAGAGGTGGGGACATCTATAACCCACGAGCAGTACTTC.

A word on this clonotype: Since a much larger clone is just one base distant, this may be a read error. The rearrangement uses TRBV28 and TRBJ2-6, with D possibly TRBD1 on 5 matching bases. The CDR3 runs 13 residues. CDR1 and CDR2 (germline): MDHEN, SYDVKM. CDR3 nucleotide sequence: TGTGCCAGCAACGCCGGTGGGGCCACCGTCCTGACTTTC. This sequence encodes CASNAGGATVLTF.

J is TRBJ2-1 and V is TRBV6-2 or TRBV6-3; 13 bases agree with TRBD2. The CDR3 contains 17 residues. The germline CDR1 and CDR2 sequences are MNHEY and SVGEGT. The V segment lost 4 bases and the J segment 10 bases; nucleotides outside the gene matches: 13. The CDR3: CASSFSRTSGRREEQFF. CDR3 bases: TGTGCCAGCAGTTTTTCCCGGACTAGCGGGAGAAGAGAAGAGCAGTTCTTC.

This clonotype came up a few times. The genes are TRBV7-9 and TRBJ2-7, with 8 bases matching TRBD1. V trimming: 3 bases; J trimming: 3 bases; junction bases outside the gene matches: 7. The CDR3 extends over 15 amino acids. Germline assignment: CDR1 SEHNR and CDR2 FQNEAQ (reference sequence). In nucleotides, the CDR3 is TGTGCCAGCAGCTTCGACAGGGGCCATCTCTACGAGCAGTACTTC. Translating it yields CASSFDRGHLYEQYF.